This is a list of T cell receptor beta chains from one sample in a study of blood T cell repertoires in COVID-19. Measured with immunoSEQ multiplex PCR; TCRdb has only the in-frame clones, and not every one. The sample has 59,000 or so clones, around 83% seen once. Sequencing was carried out using peripheral blood. The receptors come from a human donor in a cohort sampled during active COVID-19. Each CDR3 is given with its conserved first and last residue. Each record gives: CDR3 protein, CDR3 DNA, D gene, clone size, V gene, J gene. D genes are given only for firm matches. The size field is filled for only some rows; it gives once, few, many or a size class.

CDR3 protein: CASSTGRERFSGANVLTF
CDR3 DNA: TGTGCCAGCAGCACGGGCCGGGAAAGATTCTCTGGGGCCAACGTCCTGACTTTC
D gene: .
clone size: .
V gene: TRBV21-1
J gene: TRBJ2-6

CDR3 protein: CASSSRTENQPQHF
CDR3 DNA: TGTGCCAGCAGTTCTCGGACTGAGAATCAGCCCCAGCATTTT
D gene: .
clone size: .
V gene: TRBV6-2/TRBV6-3
J gene: TRBJ1-5

CDR3 protein: CASSPDRAGTEAFF
CDR3 DNA: TGTGCCAGCAGCCCTGACAGGGCTGGGACTGAAGCTTTCTTT
D gene: TRBD1
clone size: .
V gene: TRBV7-9
J gene: TRBJ1-1

CDR3 protein: CASRPGLAGPANTGELFF
CDR3 DNA: TGTGCCAGCAGACCGGGACTAGCGGGCCCCGCGAACACCGGGGAGCTGTTTTTT
D gene: TRBD2
clone size: once
V gene: TRBV7-6
J gene: TRBJ2-2

CDR3 protein: CASSRRGFTQPQHF
CDR3 DNA: TGTGCCAGCAGCCGGCGGGGCTTCACTCAGCCCCAGCATTTT
D gene: .
clone size: .
V gene: TRBV27
J gene: TRBJ1-5

CDR3 protein: CASRQDRGALEAFF
CDR3 DNA: TGTGCCAGCAGACAGGACAGGGGGGCCTTAGAAGCTTTCTTT
D gene: TRBD1
clone size: .
V gene: TRBV6-5
J gene: TRBJ1-1

CDR3 protein: CASSARLSIDNEQFF
CDR3 DNA: TGTGCCAGTAGCGCCCGACTAAGCATTGACAATGAGCAGTTCTTC
D gene: .
clone size: .
V gene: TRBV19
J gene: TRBJ2-1

CDR3 protein: CASSGTGGSQPQHF
CDR3 DNA: TGTGCCAGCAGTGGGACAGGGGGTAGTCAGCCCCAGCATTTT
D gene: TRBD1
clone size: once
V gene: TRBV2
J gene: TRBJ1-5

CDR3 protein: CASFSGTETQYF
CDR3 DNA: TGTGCCAGCTTTAGCGGGACGGAGACCCAGTACTTC
D gene: TRBD2
clone size: .
V gene: TRBV18
J gene: TRBJ2-5

CDR3 protein: CASSLAWRQYEQYF
CDR3 DNA: TGTGCCAGCAGCTTAGCCTGGCGGCAATACGAGCAGTACTTC
D gene: .
clone size: .
V gene: TRBV11-2
J gene: TRBJ2-7

CDR3 protein: CASSQNWGQGTNQPQHF
CDR3 DNA: TGTGCCAGCAGTCAGAACTGGGGACAGGGGACCAATCAGCCCCAGCATTTT
D gene: TRBD1
clone size: .
V gene: TRBV6-6
J gene: TRBJ1-5

CDR3 protein: CASSRGLAGSYEQYF
CDR3 DNA: TGTGCCAGCAGCCGAGGACTAGCGGGCTCCTACGAGCAGTACTTC
D gene: TRBD2
clone size: .
V gene: TRBV13
J gene: TRBJ2-7

CDR3 protein: CASSSMTGRAFF
CDR3 DNA: TGTGCCAGCAGTTCAATGACAGGTCGAGCTTTCTTT
D gene: .
clone size: many
V gene: TRBV6-5
J gene: TRBJ1-1

CDR3 protein: CASSLEAGEQYF
CDR3 DNA: TGCGCCAGCAGCTTGGAAGCGGGAGAGCAGTACTTC
D gene: TRBD2
clone size: .
V gene: TRBV5-1
J gene: TRBJ2-7

CDR3 protein: CSAGEGGLRAAEQYF
CDR3 DNA: TGCAGTGCTGGTGAGGGGGGACTTAGGGCAGCCGAGCAGTACTTC
D gene: .
clone size: .
V gene: TRBV20-1
J gene: TRBJ2-7

CDR3 protein: CASSRTSGSPAGNEQFF
CDR3 DNA: TGTGCCAGCAGCCGGACTAGCGGAAGCCCTGCCGGGAATGAGCAGTTCTTC
D gene: TRBD2
clone size: .
V gene: TRBV11-2
J gene: TRBJ2-1

CDR3 protein: CASRAYQGTQYF
CDR3 DNA: TGTGCCAGCAGGGCGTACCAGGGTACGCAGTATTTT
D gene: .
clone size: few
V gene: TRBV7-6
J gene: TRBJ2-3

CDR3 protein: CASSQGGGDNQPQHF
CDR3 DNA: TGTGCCAGCAGTCAAGGAGGGGGCGACAATCAGCCCCAGCATTTT
D gene: TRBD1
clone size: .
V gene: TRBV6-4
J gene: TRBJ1-5